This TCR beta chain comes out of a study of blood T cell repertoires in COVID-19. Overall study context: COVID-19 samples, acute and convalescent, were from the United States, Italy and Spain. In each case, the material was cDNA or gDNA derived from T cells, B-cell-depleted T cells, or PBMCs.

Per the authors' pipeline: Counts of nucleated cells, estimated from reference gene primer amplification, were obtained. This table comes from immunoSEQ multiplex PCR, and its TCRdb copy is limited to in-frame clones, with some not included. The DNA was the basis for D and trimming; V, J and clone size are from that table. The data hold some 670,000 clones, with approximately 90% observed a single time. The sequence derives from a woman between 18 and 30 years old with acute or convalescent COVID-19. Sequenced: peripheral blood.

CDR3 nucleotides: TGCGCCAGCAGCTTAAACCCCTCCGGGGGGGCCGAGACCCAGTACTTC. This encodes CASSLNPSGGAETQYF. This rearrangement joins TRBV5-1 to TRBJ2-5; 8 nucleotides match TRBD2. The CDR3 has 16 amino acids. The V and J ends lost 2 bases and 5 bases, in that order; junction bases with no gene match: 11. Germline V gene lookup returns CDR1 SGHRS and CDR2 YFSETQ.